A single sample is the source of the 8 T cell receptor beta chains below, sequenced in a study of blood T cell repertoires in COVID-19. Sequenced by immunoSEQ multiplex PCR; TCRdb stores in-frame clones only, minus some. This table has roughly 200,000 clones, approximately 89% appearing once. The material sequenced was peripheral blood. Source of these receptors: a woman in her thirties with acute or convalescent COVID-19.

This chain connects TRBV2 to TRBJ1-1; 8 bases align to TRBD1. The CDR3 totals 15 residues. V shed 9 bases and J 1 base; nucleotides not matched to a gene: 10. The germline V gene encodes CDR1 SNHLY and CDR2 FYNNEI. The CDR3 protein is CAREGWDRQNTEAFF. The DNA of the CDR3 is TGTGCCAGAGAGGGGTGGGACAGGCAGAACACTGAAGCTTTCTTT.

The rearrangement joins TRBV7-9 to TRBJ1-1, with 8 bases fitting TRBD1. The germline CDR1 and CDR2 sequences are SEHNR and FQNEAQ (reference sequence). The CDR3 runs to 16 residues. Trimming cost V 5 bases and J 0 bases; bases outside gene matches: 8. As DNA, the CDR3 is TGTGCCAGCAGCCCGTTGGTGGACAGGGTGAACACTGAAGCTTTCTTT. Protein: CASSPLVDRVNTEAFF.

As concerns this clone: This sample includes further DNA sequences coding for the same CDR3. CDR3 sequence reads: CASSLTSGSYEQYF. Here the CDR3 DNA reads TGCGCCAGCAGCTTGACTAGCGGGAGCTACGAGCAGTACTTC. The chain carries TRBV5-1 and TRBJ2-7; 11 nucleotides match TRBD2. The germline gives CDR1 SGHRS, CDR2 YFSETQ. Losses at the gene ends were 1 base for V and 3 bases for J; bases not matched to a gene: 0. The CDR3 length is 14 residues.

This sequence joins TRBV30 and TRBJ2-2, with a possible D match to TRBD2 (6 bases). Looked up from germline, CDR1 is GTSNPN and CDR2 is SVGIG (reference sequence). The CDR3 runs to 15 residues. Trimming left V 1 base short and J 5 bases short, with 14 bases between. In DNA, the CDR3 is TGTGCCTGGAGTGGACAGCGGGTTGCGACCGGGGAGCTGTTTTTT. Translation gives CAWSGQRVATGELFF.

V usage is TRBV6-5 and J usage is TRBJ2-3; the D gene is possibly TRBD2 (5 bases). The germline V gene has CDR1 MNHEY and CDR2 SVGAGI. The CDR3 runs to 12 residues. Trimming removed 8 bases from V and 8 bases from J, with 14 bases in between. The CDR3, as DNA: TGTGCCAGCGACCGTGATCGGGGTACGCAGTATTTT. It specifies CASDRDRGTQYF.

V usage is TRBV9 and J usage is TRBJ1-1; 10 nucleotides line up with TRBD1. Trimming at V came to 0 bases and at J to 12 bases, leaving 8 bases not matched to a gene. Per the germline V gene, CDR1 is SGDLS and CDR2 is YYNGEE. This CDR3 contains 14 residues. DNA for the CDR3: TGTGCCAGCAGCGTAGGCGGGACAGGGGTTAGAACTTTCTTT. Amino acids: CASSVGGTGVRTFF.

The chain couples TRBV7-9 to TRBJ2-7, with D possibly matching TRBD1 (6 bases). Per the germline V gene, CDR1 is SEHNR and CDR2 is FQNEAQ (reference sequence). CDR3 length: 16 amino acids. Trimming took off 1 base at V and 4 bases at J, with 17 bases between the two ends. The DNA for the CDR3 is TGTGCCAGCAGCTTAGTACTACAGGGTCGGATTTACGAGCAGTACTTC. Translating gives CASSLVLQGRIYEQYF.

This CDR3 reads CASRRVIAGEAFF. The DNA of the CDR3 is TGTGCCAGCCGCAGGGTGATAGCGGGTGAAGCTTTCTTT. The genes are TRBV3-1 (or the pseudogene TRBV3-2) and TRBJ1-1, with a possible D match to TRBD1 (5 bases). The V and J ends lost 8 bases and 7 bases respectively, with 17 bases between them. The CDR3 loop spans 13 amino acids. CDR1 and CDR2 from the germline V gene are LGHDT and YNNKEL (reference sequence).